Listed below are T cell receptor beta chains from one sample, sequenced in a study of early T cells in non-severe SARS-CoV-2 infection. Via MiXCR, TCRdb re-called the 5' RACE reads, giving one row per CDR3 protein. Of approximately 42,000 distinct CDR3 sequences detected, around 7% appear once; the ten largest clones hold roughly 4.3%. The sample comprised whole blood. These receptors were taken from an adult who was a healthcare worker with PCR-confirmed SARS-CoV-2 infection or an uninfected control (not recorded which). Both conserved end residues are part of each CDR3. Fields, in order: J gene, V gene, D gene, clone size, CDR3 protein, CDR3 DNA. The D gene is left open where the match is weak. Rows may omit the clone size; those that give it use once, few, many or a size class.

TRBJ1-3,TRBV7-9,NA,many,CASSLSDWTSGNTIYF,TGTGCCAGCAGCTTATCAGACTGGACCTCTGGAAACACCATATATTTT
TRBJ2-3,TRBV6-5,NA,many,CASSPTKGADTQYF,TGTGCCAGCAGCCCCACCAAGGGTGCAGATACGCAGTATTTT
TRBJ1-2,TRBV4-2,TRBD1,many,CASSQDVVGGQAPNYGYTF,TGTGCCAGCAGCCAAGATGTTGTGGGGGGACAGGCCCCTAACTATGGCTACACCTTC
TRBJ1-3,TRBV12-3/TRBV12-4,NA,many,CASSPRVQGNTIYF,TGTGCCAGCAGTCCCAGGGTCCAAGGAAACACCATATATTTT
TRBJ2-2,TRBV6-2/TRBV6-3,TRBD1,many,CASSQDRVAGELFF,TGTGCCAGCAGCCAGGACAGGGTGGCCGGGGAGCTGTTTTTT
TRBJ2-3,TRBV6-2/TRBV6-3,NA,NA,CASSYSLQRVDTQYF,TGTGCCAGCAGTTATAGTTTACAGCGCGTAGATACGCAGTATTTT
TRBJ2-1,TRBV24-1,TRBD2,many,CATSDGTSGGPREYNEQFF,TGTGCCACCAGTGATGGGACTAGCGGGGGCCCCAGAGAGTACAATGAGCAGTTCTTC
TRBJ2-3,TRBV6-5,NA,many,CASTPPGTERGDTQYF,TGTGCCAGCACCCCCCCAGGCACCGAACGGGGAGATACGCAGTATTTT
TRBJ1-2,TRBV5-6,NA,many,CASSLLTPGYYGYTF,TGTGCCAGCAGCTTACTCACTCCGGGCTACTATGGCTACACCTTC
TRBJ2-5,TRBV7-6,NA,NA,CASSLAIVETQYF,TGTGCCAGCAGCTTAGCGATCGTGGAGACCCAGTACTTC
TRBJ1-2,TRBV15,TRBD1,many,CATSRALGTGYYGYTF,TGTGCCACCAGCAGAGCCCTCGGGACAGGGTACTATGGCTACACCTTC
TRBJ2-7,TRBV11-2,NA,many,CASSLGQGPYEQYF,TGTGCCAGCAGCTTAGGGCAGGGGCCCTACGAGCAGTACTTC
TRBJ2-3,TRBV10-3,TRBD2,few,CAISAASGGTDTQYF,TGTGCCATCAGTGCGGCTAGCGGGGGCACAGATACGCAGTATTTT
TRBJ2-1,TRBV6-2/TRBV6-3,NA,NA,CASSSSSEGQSGFNEQFF,TGTGCCAGCAGTTCTTCCTCAGAGGGGCAAAGCGGATTCAATGAGCAGTTCTTC
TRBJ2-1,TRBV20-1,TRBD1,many,CSARDLQGDSLDFF,TGCAGTGCTAGAGATCTCCAGGGGGACAGTTTAGATTTCTTC
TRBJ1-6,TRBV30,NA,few,CAWTEWGSLSSPLHF,TGTGCCTGGACCGAATGGGGCAGCTTGTCTTCACCCCTCCACTTT
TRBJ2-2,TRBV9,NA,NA,CASSATRATGELFF,TGTGCCAGCAGCGCCACACGGGCCACCGGGGAGCTGTTTTTT
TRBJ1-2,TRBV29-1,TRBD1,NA,CSSTGGYGYTF,TGCAGTTCAACAGGGGGCTATGGCTACACCTTC
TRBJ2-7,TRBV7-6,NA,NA,CASSLVLGEQYF,TGTGCCAGCAGCTTAGTGTTGGGCGAGCAGTACTTC
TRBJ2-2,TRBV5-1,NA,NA,CASSLDGGPGELFF,TGCGCCAGCAGCTTGGACGGGGGCCCCGGGGAGCTGTTTTTT
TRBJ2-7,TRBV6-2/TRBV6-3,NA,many,CASSWRTDSSYEQYF,TGTGCCAGCAGTTGGCGGACGGACAGCTCCTACGAGCAGTACTTC
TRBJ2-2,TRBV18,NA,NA,CASSLALSGGSGGELFF,TGTGCCAGCTCACTCGCTCTCTCCGGAGGCTCGGGCGGGGAGCTGTTTTTT
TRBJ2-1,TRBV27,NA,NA,CASSLVRGGYNEQFF,TGTGCCAGCAGTTTAGTAAGGGGGGGGTACAATGAGCAGTTCTTC
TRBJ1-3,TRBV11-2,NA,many,CASSLDVQGDTIYF,TGTGCCAGCAGCTTAGACGTTCAAGGGGACACCATATATTTT
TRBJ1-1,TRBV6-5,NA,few,CASSYSRNTEAFF,TGTGCCAGCAGTTACTCCCGTAACACTGAAGCTTTCTTT
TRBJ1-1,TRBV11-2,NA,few,CASSLSPADSTEAFF,TGTGCCAGCAGCCTATCCCCCGCCGACTCAACCGAAGCTTTCTTT
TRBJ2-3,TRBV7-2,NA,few,CASSSLGADTQYF,TGTGCCAGCAGCTCCCTTGGGGCAGATACGCAGTATTTT
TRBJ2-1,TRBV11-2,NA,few,CASSSAVYEQFF,TGTGCCAGCAGCTCAGCAGTGTATGAGCAGTTCTTC
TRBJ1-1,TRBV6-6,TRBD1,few,CASSYSDRGHTEAFF,TGTGCCAGCAGTTACTCGGACAGGGGCCACACTGAAGCTTTCTTT
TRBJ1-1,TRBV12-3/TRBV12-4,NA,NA,CASRDTGAEAFF,TGTGCCAGCAGGGACACGGGCGCTGAAGCTTTCTTT
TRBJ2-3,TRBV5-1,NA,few,CASSWTSTDTQYF,TGCGCCAGCAGCTGGACTAGCACAGATACGCAGTATTTT
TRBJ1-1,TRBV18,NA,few,CASSNHTVNTEAFF,TGTGCCAGCTCAAATCACACTGTGAACACTGAAGCTTTCTTT
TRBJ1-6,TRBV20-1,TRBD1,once,CSAIGTGKVGSPLHF,TGCAGTGCTATCGGGACAGGAAAAGTGGGATCACCCCTCCACTTT
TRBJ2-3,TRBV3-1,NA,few,CASSQGDHSDTQYF,TGTGCCAGCAGCCAAGGAGACCATTCAGATACGCAGTATTTT
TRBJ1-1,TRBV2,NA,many,CASSQGIEAFF,TGTGCCAGCAGCCAGGGTATTGAAGCTTTCTTT
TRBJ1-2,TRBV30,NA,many,CAWSARTTYGYTF,TGTGCCTGGAGTGCTCGAACCACCTATGGCTACACCTTC
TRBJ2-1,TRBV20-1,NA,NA,CSARDTTSSYNEQFF,TGCAGTGCTAGAGATACCACTAGCTCCTACAATGAGCAGTTCTTC
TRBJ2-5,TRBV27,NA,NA,CASSNLVGVGETQYF,TGTGCCAGCAGTAACCTCGTGGGGGTTGGGGAGACCCAGTACTTC
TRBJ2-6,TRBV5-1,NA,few,CASSLEGTGANVLTF,TGCGCCAGCAGCTTGGAAGGGACTGGGGCCAACGTCCTGACTTTC
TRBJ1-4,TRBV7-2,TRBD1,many,CASSFQGATNEKLFF,TGTGCCAGCAGCTTTCAGGGGGCAACTAATGAAAAACTGTTTTTT
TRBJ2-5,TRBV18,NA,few,CASSPNRQETQYF,TGTGCCAGCTCACCAAATCGCCAAGAGACCCAGTACTTC
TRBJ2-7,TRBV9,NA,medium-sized,CASSVAGDIGYEQYF,TGTGCCAGCAGCGTAGCTGGGGACATCGGCTACGAGCAGTACTTC
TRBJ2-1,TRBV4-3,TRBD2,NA,CASSQVGPGGREQFF,TGCGCCAGCAGCCAAGTCGGGCCGGGGGGGCGTGAGCAGTTCTTC
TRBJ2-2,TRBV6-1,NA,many,CASSGQGYTGELFF,TGTGCCAGCAGTGGGCAGGGTTACACCGGGGAGCTGTTTTTT
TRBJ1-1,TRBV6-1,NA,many,CASSDFAPDTEAFF,TGTGCCAGCAGTGACTTTGCCCCCGACACTGAAGCTTTCTTT
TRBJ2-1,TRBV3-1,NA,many,CASSQDPDEQFF,TGTGCCAGCAGCCAAGACCCGGATGAGCAGTTCTTC
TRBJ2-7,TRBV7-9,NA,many,CANPRWGF,TGTGCCAACCCTCGGTGGGGATTC
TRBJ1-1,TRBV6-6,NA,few,CASNGRVNTEAFF,TGTGCCAGCAACGGACGGGTGAACACTGAAGCTTTCTTT
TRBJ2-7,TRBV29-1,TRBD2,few,CSASGAYEQYF,TGCAGCGCCAGCGGGGCCTACGAGCAGTACTTC
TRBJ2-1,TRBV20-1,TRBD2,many,CSARDPSGGFNEQFF,TGCAGTGCTAGAGATCCTAGCGGGGGGTTCAATGAGCAGTTCTTC
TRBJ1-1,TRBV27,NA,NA,CASSLETGEGNTEAFF,TGTGCCAGCAGTTTAGAGACAGGAGAGGGGAACACTGAAGCTTTCTTT
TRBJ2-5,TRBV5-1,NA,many,CASSPLGSFQETQYF,TGCGCCAGCAGCCCCCTGGGAAGCTTCCAAGAGACCCAGTACTTC
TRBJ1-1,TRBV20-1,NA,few,CSARIPDGNTEAFF,TGCAGTGCTAGAATCCCCGATGGGAACACTGAAGCTTTCTTT
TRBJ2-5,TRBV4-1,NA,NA,CASSPPRGEETQYF,TGCGCCAGCAGCCCACCAAGGGGGGAAGAGACCCAGTACTTC
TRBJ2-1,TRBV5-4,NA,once,CASRDGQSSYNEQFF,TGTGCCAGTAGAGACGGACAGAGCTCCTACAATGAGCAGTTCTTC